This T cell receptor (beta chain) was found in a study of blood T cell repertoires in COVID-19. The length of the CDR3 is 19 residues. Deletions cut 0 bases from V and 0 bases from J, with 15 bases between. The germline CDR1 and CDR2 sequences are LNHNV and YYDKDF (reference sequence). Original methodology: For nucleated cells, counts were estimated from reference gene primer amplification. Clones were read by immunoSEQ multiplex PCR, and TCRdb kept only the in-frame ones, dropping some. The DNA was the basis for D and trimming; V, J and clone size are from that table. The sample contains roughly 250,000 clones, about 80% of which appear only once.

The V gene is TRBV15, the J gene TRBJ2-6; D is ambiguous. Sequencing input: peripheral blood. This sequence was found in a man over 45 with active or convalescent COVID-19. CDR3 in amino acids: CATSRDGLGESSGANVLTF. The DNA for the CDR3 is TGTGCCACCAGCAGAGATGGATTGGGCGAATCCTCTGGGGCCAACGTCCTGACTTTC.